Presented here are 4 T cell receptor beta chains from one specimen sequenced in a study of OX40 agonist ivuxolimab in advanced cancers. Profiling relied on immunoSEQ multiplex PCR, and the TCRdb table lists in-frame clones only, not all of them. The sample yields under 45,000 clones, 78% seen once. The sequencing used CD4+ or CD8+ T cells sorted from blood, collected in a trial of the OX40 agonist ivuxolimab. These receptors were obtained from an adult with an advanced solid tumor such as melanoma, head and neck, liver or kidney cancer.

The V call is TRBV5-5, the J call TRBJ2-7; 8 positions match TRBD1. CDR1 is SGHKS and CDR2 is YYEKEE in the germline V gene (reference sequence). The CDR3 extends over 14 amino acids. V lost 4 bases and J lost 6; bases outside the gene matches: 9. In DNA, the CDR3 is TGTGCCAGCAGCCCGCTGGACAGGGACGCCGAGCAGTACTTC. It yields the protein CASSPLDRDAEQYF.

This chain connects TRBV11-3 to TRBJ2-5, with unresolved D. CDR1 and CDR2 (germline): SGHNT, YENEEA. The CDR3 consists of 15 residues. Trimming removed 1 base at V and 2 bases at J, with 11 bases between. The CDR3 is CASSLGFGGQETQYF. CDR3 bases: TGTGCCAGCAGCTTAGGGTTTGGCGGACAAGAGACCCAGTACTTC.

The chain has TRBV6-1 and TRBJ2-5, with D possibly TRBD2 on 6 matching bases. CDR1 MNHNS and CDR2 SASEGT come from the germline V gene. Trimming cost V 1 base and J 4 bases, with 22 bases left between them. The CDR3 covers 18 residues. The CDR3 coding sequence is TGTGCCAGCAGTGAAGTATCCGCCGGGACTGTGGGGGGAGAGACCCAGTACTTC. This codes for CASSEVSAGTVGGETQYF.

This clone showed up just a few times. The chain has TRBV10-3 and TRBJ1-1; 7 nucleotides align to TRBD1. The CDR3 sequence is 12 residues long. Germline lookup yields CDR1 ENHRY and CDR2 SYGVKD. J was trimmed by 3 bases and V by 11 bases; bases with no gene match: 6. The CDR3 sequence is CASTGPDTEAFF. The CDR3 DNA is TGTGCCTCGACAGGGCCGGACACTGAAGCTTTCTTT.